The rows below give T cell receptor beta chains drawn from one sample of a study of T cell responses to AZD1222 COVID-19 vaccine. TCRdb's table, derived via immunoSEQ multiplex PCR, lists solely in-frame clones and lacks some. This table holds tens of thousands of clones, around nine tenths found once. Material: peripheral blood, obtained on day 0 of MenACWY control vaccination. Receptors originate from an adult in good health. Each CDR3 is given with its conserved first and last residue. D genes are given only for firm matches. Part of the rows lack a size; the others show once, few, many or a class for expanded clones.

TRBV2	TRBD2	once	TRBJ2-3	CASRGTSGPIDTQYF	TGTGCCAGCCGCGGGACTAGCGGCCCCATTGATACGCAGTATTTT
TRBV27	.	few	TRBJ1-4	CASRDMISTNEKLFF	TGTGCCAGCAGAGATATGATCTCAACTAATGAAAAACTGTTTTTT
TRBV7-2	.	.	TRBJ1-1	CASIRGGNTEAFF	TGTGCCAGCATCCGAGGGGGGAACACTGAAGCTTTCTTT
TRBV6-5	.	.	TRBJ2-7	CASSYSPTIREQYF	TGTGCCAGCAGTTACTCCCCGACAATCCGCGAGCAGTACTTC
TRBV7-6	.	few	TRBJ1-1	CASSLRTANTEAFF	TGTGCCAGCAGCTTAAGGACCGCGAACACTGAAGCTTTCTTT
TRBV18	TRBD1	once	TRBJ1-3	CASSPQTGGSGNTIYF	TGTGCCAGCTCACCTCAAACAGGGGGTTCTGGAAACACCATATATTTT
TRBV24-1	.	.	TRBJ2-2	CATSSVTGELFF	TGTGCCACCAGTTCAGTCACCGGGGAGCTGTTTTTT
TRBV19	.	.	TRBJ2-5	CASSIAWPGKEETQYF	TGTGCCAGTAGTATAGCCTGGCCAGGAAAGGAGGAGACCCAGTACTTC
TRBV11-2	TRBD2	few	TRBJ2-1	CASSRTSGMSNEQFF	TGTGCCAGCAGCCGGACTAGCGGGATGTCAAATGAGCAGTTCTTC
TRBV6-1	TRBD2	.	TRBJ2-3	CASSATGAGTTDTQYF	TGTGCCAGCAGTGCCACGGGAGCGGGAACCACAGATACGCAGTATTTT
TRBV2	TRBD2	.	TRBJ2-1	CASRAGTSGDNEQFF	TGTGCCAGCAGAGCCGGGACTAGCGGCGACAATGAGCAGTTCTTC
TRBV7-9	.	.	TRBJ1-4	CASSFGATNEKLFF	TGTGCCAGCAGCTTTGGCGCAACTAATGAAAAACTGTTTTTT
TRBV27	.	.	TRBJ1-1	CASSLTGMNTEAFF	TGTGCCAGCAGCCTCACAGGGATGAACACTGAAGCTTTCTTT
TRBV21-1	.	.	TRBJ2-1	CASSKPRWDEQFF	TGTGCCAGCAGCAAGCCCCGATGGGATGAGCAGTTCTTC
TRBV2	.	.	TRBJ1-3	CASSYSGGIGSGNTIYF	TGTGCCAGCAGCTACTCCGGCGGGATAGGGTCTGGAAACACCATATATTTT
TRBV28	.	.	TRBJ2-4	CASSFPFGAKNIQYF	TGTGCCAGCAGTTTCCCCTTCGGAGCCAAAAACATTCAGTACTTC
TRBV6-5	.	.	TRBJ1-5	CASQQSGGNQPQHF	TGTGCCAGCCAACAATCCGGGGGCAATCAGCCCCAGCATTTT
TRBV10-3	TRBD1	once	TRBJ2-2	CAIIRGPSNTGELFF	TGTGCCATCATCAGGGGGCCCTCGAACACCGGGGAGCTGTTTTTT
TRBV6-5	TRBD1	once	TRBJ2-7	CASRLRQGTSYEQYF	TGTGCCAGCAGACTCCGACAGGGCACCTCCTACGAGCAGTACTTC
TRBV5-5	.	.	TRBJ2-5	CASSFSPGPGKETQYF	TGTGCCAGCAGCTTCTCACCGGGACCAGGGAAAGAGACCCAGTACTTC
TRBV7-2	.	.	TRBJ2-7	CASSLEVTNTYEQYF	TGTGCCAGCAGCTTGGAGGTAACGAACACCTACGAGCAGTACTTC
TRBV21-1	.	.	TRBJ2-3	CASVLRISTDTQYF	TGTGCCAGCGTACTGCGGATAAGCACAGATACGCAGTATTTT
TRBV6-5	.	.	TRBJ1-2	CASSQTGNYGYTF	TGTGCCAGCAGTCAAACAGGGAACTATGGCTACACCTTC
TRBV2	TRBD1	.	TRBJ1-4	CASSARTGVVEKLFF	TGTGCCAGCAGTGCCAGGACAGGGGTTGTTGAAAAACTGTTTTTT
TRBV5-1	.	.	TRBJ2-3	CASSFNREAQYF	TGCGCCAGCAGCTTCAACAGAGAAGCGCAGTATTTT
TRBV6-6	.	once	TRBJ2-6	CASSNQGAGANVLTF	TGTGCCAGCAGTAACCAGGGTGCCGGGGCCAACGTCCTGACTTTC